This passage covers 30 T cell receptor beta chains from one sample sequenced in a study of cytomegalovirus exposure and HLA in healthy donors. Primers for the PCR totalled 60 Vbeta and 13 Jbeta. Data came from immunoSEQ multiplex PCR; TCRdb stores just in-frame clones and leaves some out. The table lists some 140,000 clones, approximately 80% of them singletons. The sequencing input was PBMCs. The receptors here all came from a woman aged 18-29 years in good health and CMV-seronegative.

The chain carries TRBV13 and TRBJ1-2; D is unclear. This CDR3 has 14 amino acids. V dropped 2 bases and J dropped 4 bases, with 11 bases sitting between them. Germline V CDR1 and CDR2: PRHDT, FYEKMQ (reference sequence). The CDR3 reads CASSLRGRTYGYTF. CDR3 coding DNA: TGTGCCAGCAGCTTACGAGGAAGAACCTATGGCTACACCTTC.

In this sample, this clone turned up a few times. The chain uses TRBV10-1 and TRBJ2-7, with a weak D call TRBD1 (6 bases). Germline-derived CDR1 and CDR2 are WNHNN and SYGVQD (reference sequence). Trimming cost V 2 bases and J 6 bases, with 8 bases left between them. The CDR3 loop spans 12 amino acids. The CDR3 loop reads CASSEQGSEQYF. The CDR3 bases are TGCGCCAGCAGTGAGCAGGGGAGCGAGCAGTACTTC.

The V and J genes are TRBV6-1 and TRBJ1-1, with TRBD1 identical over 7 bases. The CDR3 covers 15 residues. From germline, CDR1 is MNHNS and CDR2 SASEGT. V dropped 1 base and J dropped 4; count of bases not matched to a gene: 6. This CDR3 is CASSEVSGGSTEAFF. The CDR3 DNA reads TGTGCCAGCAGTGAAGTATCAGGGGGTAGCACTGAAGCTTTCTTT.

V and J are TRBV4-1 and TRBJ2-4; D might be TRBD2 (6 bases). V was trimmed by 3 bases and J by 0 bases, leaving 9 bases between them. The germline V gene has CDR1 MGHRA and CDR2 YSYEKL. The CDR3 sequence is 15 residues long. The CDR3 here is CASSQPGLAKNIQYF. As DNA, the CDR3 is TGCGCCAGCAGCCAGCCGGGACTAGCCAAAAACATTCAGTACTTC.

The gene calls are TRBV5-1 and TRBJ2-3; 7 nucleotides agree with TRBD2. The CDR3 runs 16 residues. CDR1 and CDR2 (germline): SGHRS, YFSETQ. V lost 3 bases and J lost 0; bases outside the gene matches: 7. This CDR3 is CASSYISGSSTDTQYF. The CDR3 bases are TGCGCCAGCAGCTACATTAGCGGGTCTAGCACAGATACGCAGTATTTT.

This chain connects TRBV19 to TRBJ1-1; D is uncertain. The CDR3 extends over 11 amino acids. V shed 7 bases and J shed 4 bases, with 7 bases lying between them. Germline CDR1 is LNHDA and CDR2 is SQIVND (reference sequence). The CDR3 sequence is CASMGSTEAFF. CDR3 in DNA: TGTGCCAGTATGGGGAGCACTGAAGCTTTCTTT.

The chain recombines TRBV12-5 with TRBJ1-5; a possible D gene is TRBD1 (5 bases). Trimming pared 1 base from V and 5 bases from J, leaving 15 bases between. The CDR3 loop spans 16 amino acids. Germline loops: CDR1 LGHNT, CDR2 FRNRAP. CDR3 bases: TGTGCTAGTGGTTTGGCTCTTAGGGGATCGGATCAGCCCCAGCATTTT. This codes for CASGLALRGSDQPQHF.

This chain joins TRBV15 and TRBJ1-2, with D perhaps TRBD1 (5 bases). CDR1 and CDR2 from the germline V gene are LNHNV and YYDKDF (reference sequence). The CDR3 loop spans 14 amino acids. The V gene lost 0 bases and the J gene lost 13 bases, with 18 bases spanning the gap. The CDR3 is CATSRDRVGAGRTF. CDR3 sequence (DNA): TGTGCCACCAGCAGAGATAGAGTTGGGGCCGGACGCACCTTC.

This sequence joins TRBV4-1 and TRBJ1-3; D gene unclear. Germline CDR1 MGHRA, CDR2 YSYEKL. Trimming took off 1 base at V and 7 bases at J, with 8 bases between the two ends. This CDR3 is 13 amino acids long. The CDR3 reads CASSQGYGNTIYF. The CDR3 DNA reads as TGCGCCAGCAGCCAAGGATACGGGAACACCATATATTTT.

This chain uses TRBV6-5 with TRBJ1-3, with unresolved D. The germline V gene encodes CDR1 MNHEY and CDR2 SVGAGI. The length of the CDR3 is 14 residues. Trimming took off 7 bases at V and 0 bases at J, with 10 bases between the two ends. CDR3 sequence: CASMAEYSGNTIYF. In nucleotides, the CDR3 is TGTGCCAGCATGGCGGAATACTCTGGAAACACCATATATTTT.

J is TRBJ1-1 and V is TRBV13, with 8 bases lining up with TRBD1. J lost 1 base, V lost 5 bases, and 6 bases had no gene match. CDR1 PRHDT and CDR2 FYEKMQ come from the germline V gene (reference sequence). This CDR3 region has 15 residues. This CDR3 reads CASSILTGGNTEAFF. The CDR3 region has the DNA TGTGCCAGCAGCATATTAACAGGGGGGAACACTGAAGCTTTCTTT. Full variable domain (rest looked up from reference TRBV13 and TRBJ1-1): AAGVIQSPRHLIKEKRETATLKCYPIPRHDTVYWYQQGPGQDPQFLISFYEKMQSDKGSIPDRFSAQQFSDYHSELNMSSLELGDSALYFCASSILTGGNTEAFFGQGTRLTVV.

The chain recombines TRBV10-3 with TRBJ2-2, with a weak D call TRBD2 (5 bases). The ends were cut back, 0 bases at V and 5 bases at J, with 13 bases in the middle. Germline V gene sequence: CDR1 ENHRY, CDR2 SYGVKD. The CDR3 length is 16 residues. The CDR3, as DNA: TGTGCCATCAGTGAGTCCGCGAACCGAGGGACCGGGGAGCTGTTTTTT. Its translation: CAISESANRGTGELFF.

The chain is built from TRBV2 and TRBJ1-2, with a possible D match to TRBD1 (6 bases). This CDR3 is built from 14 residues. V lost 0 bases and J 5 bases, leaving 10 bases between the germline ends. Germline CDR1 is SNHLY and CDR2 is FYNNEI. CDR3 in amino acids: CASSEAEGGYGYTF. In DNA form, the CDR3 reads TGTGCCAGCAGTGAAGCGGAAGGGGGTTATGGCTACACCTTC.

This chain connects TRBV30 to TRBJ2-7, with 9 nucleotides matching TRBD2. The germline gives CDR1 GTSNPN, CDR2 SVGIG (reference sequence). The CDR3 spans 14 residues. With V trimmed by 6 bases and J by 5 bases, 11 bases remained unmatched. CDR3 in amino acids: CACLGPSGTHEQYF. CDR3 DNA sequence: TGTGCCTGTTTGGGGCCTAGCGGGACCCACGAGCAGTACTTC. Complete variable domain (other parts from reference TRBV30 and TRBJ2-7): SQTIHQWPATLVQPVGSPLSLECTVEGTSNPNLYWYRQAAGRGLQLLFYSVGIGQISSEVPQNLSASRPQDRQFILSSKKLLLSDSGFYLCACLGPSGTHEQYFGPGTRLTVT.

In this sample, this clone turned up once. This sample includes further DNA sequences coding for the same CDR3. The genes are TRBV6-5 and TRBJ1-1; a possible D gene is TRBD1 (5 bases). Trimming took 2 bases from V and 1 from J, leaving 8 bases between them. The CDR3 sequence is 14 residues long. The germline CDR1 and CDR2 sequences are MNHEY and SVGAGI. In DNA, the CDR3 is TGTGCCAGCAGTTACGGTAGGGGGAACACTGAAGCTTTCTTT. It codes for CASSYGRGNTEAFF.

The rearrangement joins TRBV5-1 to TRBJ2-1; maybe TRBD2 (5 bases). The V end was cut by 3 bases, the J end by 6 bases, with 10 bases between. The CDR3 has 13 amino acids. Germline lookup yields CDR1 SGHRS and CDR2 YFSETQ. The CDR3 bases are TGCGCCAGCAGCTCGGGAAGCGGCAATGAGCAGTTCTTC. Amino acids: CASSSGSGNEQFF.

The CDR3 sequence: CASSVDRVEEIQETQYF. In DNA form, the CDR3 reads TGTGCCAGCAGCGTAGACAGGGTAGAGGAGATTCAAGAGACCCAGTACTTC. The chain couples TRBV9 to TRBJ2-5, with D tentatively TRBD1 (6 bases). Trimming shortened V by 0 bases and J by 2 bases, and 17 bases separated the two germline ends. The germline gives CDR1 SGDLS, CDR2 YYNGEE. CDR3 length: 17 residues.

The chain links TRBV6-5 to TRBJ2-5; 9 nucleotides align to TRBD2. Germline V lookup: CDR1 MNHEY, CDR2 SVGAGI. The junction had 11 bases not matched to a gene; V was cut back by 7 bases and J by 5 bases. The CDR3 covers 15 residues. The CDR3: CASMGAGGIGETQYF. DNA of the CDR3: TGTGCCAGCATGGGGGCGGGAGGGATAGGCGAGACCCAGTACTTC.

This chain links TRBV5-1 with TRBJ1-2; the match to TRBD1 covers 9 bases. V was pared by 4 bases and J by 7 bases, with 5 bases of the junction left unmatched. The CDR3 runs to 13 residues. Germline lookup yields CDR1 SGHRS and CDR2 YFSETQ. The CDR3 nucleotides read TGCGCCAGCAGCCGGGACAGGGATTCTGGCTACACCTTC. Translated: CASSRDRDSGYTF.

The chain couples TRBV9 to TRBJ2-1; 7 bases match TRBD1. The CDR3 sequence is 15 residues long. Germline-derived CDR1 and CDR2 are SGDLS and YYNGEE. V gave up 3 bases and J gave up 3 bases; unmatched junction bases: 6. DNA of the CDR3: TGTGCCAGCAGCGCCAGAGACAGGGTCTACAATGAGCAGTTCTTC. It is translated as CASSARDRVYNEQFF. Drawing the rest from reference TRBV9 and TRBJ2-1, the complete variable domain is DSGVTQTPKHLITATGQRVTLRCSPRSGDLSVYWYQQSLDQGLQFLIQYYNGEERAKGNILERFSAQQFPDLHSELNLSSLELGDSALYFCASSARDRVYNEQFFGPGTRLTVL.

In this sample, this clone turned up a few times. The chain couples TRBV11-2 to TRBJ2-7; TRBD2 is a possible D gene (6 bases). Trimming removed 5 bases at V and 3 bases at J, with 11 bases between. This CDR3 has 13 amino acids. CDR1 is SGHAT and CDR2 is FQNNGV in the germline V gene. The CDR3 reads CASSGGANYEQYF. The CDR3 bases are TGTGCCAGCAGCGGAGGGGCTAACTACGAGCAGTACTTC.

This chain joins TRBV7-9 and TRBJ2-3; TRBD1 matches 10 bases. CDR3 length: 16 residues. CDR1 is SEHNR, CDR2 FQNEAQ, per germline (reference sequence). The ends lost 5 bases at V and 2 bases at J; junction bases unmatched: 7. The CDR3 spells CASSKAGTGVTDTQYF. The CDR3 DNA reads TGTGCCAGCAGCAAAGCGGGGACAGGGGTCACAGATACGCAGTATTTT. Complete variable domain (other parts from reference TRBV7-9 and TRBJ2-3): DTGVSQNPRHKITKRGQNVTFRCDPISEHNRLYWYRQTLGQGPEFLTYFQNEAQLEKSRLLSDRFSAERPKGSFSTLEIQRTEQGDSAMYLCASSKAGTGVTDTQYFGPGTRLTVL.

In this sample, this clone turned up a few times. The V call is TRBV14, the J call TRBJ2-1, with TRBD2 matching over 11 bases. CDR1 is SGHDN and CDR2 is FVKESK in the germline V gene. The CDR3 runs 17 residues. V was pared by 2 bases and J by 3 bases, with 6 bases of the junction left unmatched. The CDR3 DNA sequence: TGTGCCAGCAGCCAACGGACCGGGACTAGCGGCTACAATGAGCAGTTCTTC. Amino acids: CASSQRTGTSGYNEQFF.

The chain links TRBV7-6 to TRBJ2-1; TRBD2 matches at 12 bases. Trimming took 7 bases from V and 3 from J; bases not matched to a gene: 16. This CDR3 comprises 19 residues. CDR1 and CDR2 from the germline V gene are SGHVS and FNYEAQ. CDR3 coding DNA: TGTGCCAGCACCTGGGGACAGTCAACGACTAGCGGGAGCTACAATGAGCAGTTCTTC. Its protein is CASTWGQSTTSGSYNEQFF.

This clone was detected a few times. The V and J genes are TRBV6-5 and TRBJ1-4; the match to TRBD1 covers 7 bases. V shed 6 bases and J 4 bases; nucleotides not matched to a gene: 5. Germline lookup yields CDR1 MNHEY and CDR2 SVGAGI. This CDR3 comprises 14 residues. CDR3: CASSRTGFNEKLFF. Here the CDR3 DNA reads TGTGCCAGCAGCCGGACAGGCTTTAATGAAAAACTGTTTTTT.

This CDR3 is CASQGVEAGELFF. DNA of the CDR3: TGTGCCAGCCAGGGGGTGGAGGCCGGGGAGCTGTTTTTT. V gene TRBV2 combines with J gene TRBJ2-2; 7 nucleotides align to TRBD1. From germline, CDR1 is SNHLY and CDR2 FYNNEI. The trim removed 8 bases at V and 6 bases at J, leaving 6 bases unmatched. This CDR3 has 13 residues.

This sequence joins TRBV29-1 and TRBJ2-5; TRBD2 is a possible D gene (6 bases). The V gene lost 4 bases and the J gene lost 5 bases, with 11 bases spanning the gap. The length of the CDR3 is 12 residues. Germline V CDR1 and CDR2: SQVTM, ANQGSEA. The CDR3 protein is CSVAAGGETQYF. CDR3 DNA sequence: TGCAGCGTTGCGGCTGGGGGGGAGACCCAGTACTTC.

The genes are TRBV19 and TRBJ2-7; 11 bases map to TRBD2. The germline gives CDR1 LNHDA, CDR2 SQIVND (reference sequence). V lost 5 bases and J lost 2; bases outside the gene matches: 8. This CDR3 has 16 residues. CDR3 in amino acids: CASSELTSGATYEQYF. CDR3 DNA: TGTGCCAGTAGTGAATTGACTAGCGGGGCTACCTACGAGCAGTACTTC.

The J gene is TRBJ2-2, the V gene TRBV6-5; D is possibly TRBD2 (6 bases). With 2 bases removed from V and 4 bases from J, the gap between germline ends came to 11 bases. CDR3 size: 15 residues. Germline CDR1 is MNHEY and CDR2 is SVGAGI. This chain's CDR3 is CASSYIADRTGELFF. The CDR3 DNA sequence: TGTGCCAGCAGTTACATAGCGGACCGCACCGGGGAGCTGTTTTTT.

This chain joins TRBV5-1 and TRBJ1-2; 11 positions agree with TRBD1. Germline CDR1 is SGHRS and CDR2 is YFSETQ. V shed 7 bases and J 10 bases; nucleotides not matched to a gene: 15. This CDR3 comprises 15 residues. CDR3 sequence reads: CASSPGQGARRAYTF. The CDR3 DNA follows: TGCGCCAGCTCCCCCGGACAGGGGGCGCGTCGTGCCTACACCTTC.